This T cell receptor (beta chain) was captured in a study of T cells in localized non-small cell lung cancer. Study-level results: Median detection of top 100 tumor clones in adjacent lung was around 59 clones.

The CDR3 length is 15 residues. V lost 4 bases and J lost 0, with 15 bases in between. Germline CDR1 reads SQVTM; CDR2 reads ANQGSEA. Regarding this clone: Its target is unknown.

Sequencing was performed with immunoSEQ multiplex PCR; in TCRdb, only in-frame clones are kept and a portion is missing. The data hold about 6,100 clones, with 80% to 90% observed a single time. Sequences were derived from peripheral blood, sampled before any cancer treatment. This rearrangement joins TRBV29-1 to TRBJ1-1; D is unclear. The clonotype was recovered from a male donor aged 60 or older with stage I lung adenocarcinoma. The CDR3 bases are TGCAGCGTTGTGGCCGCTCGTACCATGAACACTGAAGCTTTCTTT. Its translation: CSVVAARTMNTEAFF.